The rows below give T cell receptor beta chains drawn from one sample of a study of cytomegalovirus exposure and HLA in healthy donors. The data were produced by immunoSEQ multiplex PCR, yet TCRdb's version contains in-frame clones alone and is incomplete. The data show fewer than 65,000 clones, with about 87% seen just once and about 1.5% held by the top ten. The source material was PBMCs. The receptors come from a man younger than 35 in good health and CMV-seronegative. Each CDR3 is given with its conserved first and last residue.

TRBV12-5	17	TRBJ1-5	CASTIGASADSNQPQHF
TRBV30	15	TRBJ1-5	CAWSLSTGINQPQHF
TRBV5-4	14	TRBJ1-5	CASSLEGKEQPQHF
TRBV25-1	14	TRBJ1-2	CASSDLQGNYGYTF
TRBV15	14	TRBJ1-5	CATSRTGSGQPQHF
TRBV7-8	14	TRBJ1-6	CASSLAQYNSPLHF
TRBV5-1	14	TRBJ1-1	CASSPTGGNTEAFF
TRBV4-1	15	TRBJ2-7	CASSQSTGPPYEQYF
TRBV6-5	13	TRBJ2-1	CASRITPYNEQFF
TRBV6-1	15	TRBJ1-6	CASSDLDRDNSPLHF
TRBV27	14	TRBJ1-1	CASSLGTVNTEAFF
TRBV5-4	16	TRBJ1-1	CASSRRQARENTEAFF
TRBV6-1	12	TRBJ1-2	CATTFGLGGYTF
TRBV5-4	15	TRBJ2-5	CASSGLAGGQETQYF
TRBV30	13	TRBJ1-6	CAWRGGVGSPLHF
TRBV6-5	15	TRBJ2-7	CASTPTSGGNYEQYF
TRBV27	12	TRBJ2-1	CASSSFSNEQFF
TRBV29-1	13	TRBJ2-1	CSVRGQGYNEQFF
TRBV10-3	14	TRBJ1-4	CAIRDGGRSEKLFF
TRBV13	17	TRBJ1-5	CASSLGAGGESNQPQHF
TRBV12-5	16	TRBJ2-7	CASGPARAPSSYEQYF
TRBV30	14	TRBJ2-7	CAWSAGLALGEQYF
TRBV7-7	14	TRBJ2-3	CASSFGGAADTQYF
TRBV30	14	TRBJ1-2	CAWSLEGAEGGYTF
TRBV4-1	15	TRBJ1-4	CASSQGGGSREKLFF
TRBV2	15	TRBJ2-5	CASNRRGGDQETQYF
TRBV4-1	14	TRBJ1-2	CASSPETGSYGYTF
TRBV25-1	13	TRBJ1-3	CASSPGGRNTIYF
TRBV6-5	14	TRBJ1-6	CASSRESYNSPLHF
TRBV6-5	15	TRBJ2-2	CASSYLGPGTGELFF
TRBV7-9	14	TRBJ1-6	CASSLSGFSSPLHF
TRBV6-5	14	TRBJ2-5	CASSSAGGRETQYF
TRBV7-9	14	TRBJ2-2	CASSLEGRSGELFF
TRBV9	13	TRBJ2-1	CASSASIYNEQFF
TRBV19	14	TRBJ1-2	CASSPTAGEYGYTF
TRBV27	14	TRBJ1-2	CASSLSGGPYGYTF
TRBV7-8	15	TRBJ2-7	CASSFLQAQTYEQYF
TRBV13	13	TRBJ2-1	CASSLVPLNEQFF
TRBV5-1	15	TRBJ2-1	CASSLSEFSYNEQFF
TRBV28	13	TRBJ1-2	CASSPDRAGGYTF
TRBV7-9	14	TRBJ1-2	CASSLLVQNYGYTF
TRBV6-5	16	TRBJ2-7	CASSYSSQGGSYEQYF
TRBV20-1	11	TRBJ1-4	CSATHNEKLFF
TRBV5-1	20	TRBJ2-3	CASSLYVGTSGGLYTDTQYF
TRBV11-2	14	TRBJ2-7	CASTSGTGPYEQYF
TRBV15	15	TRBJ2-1	CATSRIAGGYNEQFF
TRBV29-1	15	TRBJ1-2	CSVDLPGRGKYGYTF
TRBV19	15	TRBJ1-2	CASSITPGVGYGYTF
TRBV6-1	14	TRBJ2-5	CASSEYRSSETQYF
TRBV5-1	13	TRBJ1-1	CASRLAGRTEAFF
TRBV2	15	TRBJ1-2	CASIRDRDAKYGYTF
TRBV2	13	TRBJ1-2	CASSGASNYGYTF
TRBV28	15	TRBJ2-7	CASSGAGQGAYEQYF
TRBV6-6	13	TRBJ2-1	CASSLLGVNEQFF